Listed below are T cell receptor beta chains from one sample, sequenced in a study of blood T cell repertoires in COVID-19. Produced via immunoSEQ multiplex PCR; TCRdb's table is partial and in-frame only. Of a few hundred thousand clones in the sample, around 84% were seen once. The material sequenced was peripheral blood. The receptor source for this set is a human donor with acute or convalescent COVID-19. The donor label of this sample is uncertain. CDR3s include the opening cysteine and the closing phenylalanine or tryptophan. The D gene is left open where the match is weak. The size field is filled for only some rows; it gives once, few, many or a size class.

>-|TRBJ2-3|TRBV2|-
TGTGCCAGCAACAATCGAGACCTACCGAGGGATACGCAGTATTTT
CASNNRDLPRDTQYF
>-|TRBJ1-3|TRBV19|-
TGTGCCAGTAGTATCAACAGAAGGTCCGGAAACACCATATATTTT
CASSINRRSGNTIYF
>-|TRBJ1-2|TRBV28|TRBD1
TGTGCCAGCAGGGCAGGGGGCCTTGGCTACACCTTC
CASRAGGLGYTF
>-|TRBJ2-5|TRBV19|TRBD2
TGTGCCAGTAGTAGGGAAGGGACTATCCAAGAGACCCAGTACTTC
CASSREGTIQETQYF
>-|TRBJ2-7|TRBV2|TRBD1
TGTGCCAGCAGTCCAAGAAGGACAGGGATCTTTCGGTACTTC
CASSPRRTGIFRYF
>-|TRBJ1-6|TRBV6-5|-
TGTGCCACCTTACAGGGCCCCTATAATTCACCCCTCCACTTT
CATLQGPYNSPLHF
>-|TRBJ2-2|TRBV27|-
TGTGCCAGCAGTGCAGGGGCTAGCGGGGAGCTGTTTTTT
CASSAGASGELFF
>once|TRBJ1-2|TRBV5-1|TRBD1
TGCGCCAGCAGCTTAACAGGGGGCGATGGCTACACCTTC
CASSLTGGDGYTF
>-|TRBJ2-7|TRBV18|-
TGTGCCAGCTCATCCGGACTCGCCTACGAGCAGTACTTC
CASSSGLAYEQYF
>-|TRBJ1-1|TRBV9|TRBD1
TGTGCCAGCAGCGCAGCCTTAGGGACCGGGACAGGGGGCACTGAAGCTTTCTTT
CASSAALGTGTGGTEAFF
>few|TRBJ1-5|TRBV6-1|-
TGTGCCAGCAGTGGGCCGCGGTCAGCGAAGGGCAATCAGCCCCAGCATTTT
CASSGPRSAKGNQPQHF
>-|TRBJ2-7|TRBV11-2|TRBD2
TGTGCCAGCAGCCCCTTTAGCGGGGAATACCTCTCCTACGAGCAGTACTTC
CASSPFSGEYLSYEQYF
>-|TRBJ1-5|TRBV7-8|-
TGTGCCAGCAGCTTAGGGACAGGCAATCAGCCCCAGCATTTT
CASSLGTGNQPQHF
>-|TRBJ2-1|TRBV29-1|-
TGCAGCGTAGGAAACAGGATTAGCTCCTACAATGAGCAGTTCTTC
CSVGNRISSYNEQFF
>-|TRBJ2-3|TRBV12-2|-
TGTGCAAGTCGCCCACGCCCGGGACTAGCGGGGGTAAGTGGCACAGATACGCAGTATTTT
CASRPRPGLAGVSGTDTQYF
>few|TRBJ2-1|TRBV5-4|TRBD2
TGTGCCAGCAGCTTGCTTCTTAGCGGGAGCTTCTCCTACAATGAGCAGTTCTTC
CASSLLLSGSFSYNEQFF
>once|TRBJ2-7|TRBV6-5|-
TGTGCCAGCAGACGCCGCGGGACCGATCCCTACGAGCAGTACTTC
CASRRRGTDPYEQYF
>-|TRBJ1-4|TRBV5-5|TRBD1
TGTGCCAGCAGCGCGGTAACAGGGGGGGAAGAAAAACTGTTTTTT
CASSAVTGGEEKLFF
>-|TRBJ2-2|TRBV18|-
TGTGCCAGCTCACCGATGGTTAGACAGCCGATGAACACCGGGGAGCTGTTTTTT
CASSPMVRQPMNTGELFF
>-|TRBJ1-6|TRBV14|-
TGTGCCAGCAGCCAAGACAGGGGTTATTCACCCCTCCACTTT
CASSQDRGYSPLHF
>-|TRBJ2-2|TRBV30|-
TGTGCCTGGAGTTCCCAGGGGACCGGGGAGCTGTTTTTT
CAWSSQGTGELFF
>-|TRBJ1-2|TRBV27|TRBD1
TGTGCCAGCCGGGTGGGCCAGGGGGCCCCATATGGCTACACCTTC
CASRVGQGAPYGYTF
>-|TRBJ2-3|TRBV10-3|-
TGTGCCATCAGCCTGGAGTACACAGATACGCAGTATTTT
CAISLEYTDTQYF
>-|TRBJ2-6|TRBV19|TRBD1
TGTGCCAGTGGCCGGGACAGGGGACCCTCTGGGGCCAACGTCCTGACTTTC
CASGRDRGPSGANVLTF
>once|TRBJ2-1|TRBV5-1|TRBD2
TGCGCCAGCAGCCCCACTAGCGGGGGGGCGTATGAGCAGTTCTTC
CASSPTSGGAYEQFF
>-|TRBJ1-5|TRBV28|-
TGTGCCAGCAGTTTTCGGGGGGCCCAGCATTTT
CASSFRGAQHF
>-|TRBJ1-6|TRBV12-3/TRBV12-4|-
TGTGCCAGCAGCTCTTTGTTGGGCTCACCCCTCCACTTT
CASSSLLGSPLHF
>-|TRBJ2-1|TRBV6-1|TRBD1
TGTGCCAGCAGTGAAATCGACAGGGGATCCGTGCAGTTCTTC
CASSEIDRGSVQFF
>-|TRBJ2-3|TRBV19|-
TGTGCCAGTAGCCTCCGGGGTCCTAGCACAGATACGCAGTATTTT
CASSLRGPSTDTQYF
>few|TRBJ2-5|TRBV14|TRBD2
TGTGCCAGCAGCCCGAGGACTAGCGGGAGAGGGGCATATGAGACCCAGTACTTC
CASSPRTSGRGAYETQYF
>-|TRBJ2-1|TRBV9|TRBD2
TGTGCCAGCAGCGTATTAGCGGGAGGGTGGTACAATGAGCAGTTCTTC
CASSVLAGGWYNEQFF
>-|TRBJ2-5|TRBV2|-
TGTGCCAGCAGGGAGACAGTTAGGGAGACCCAGTACTTC
CASRETVRETQYF
>-|TRBJ1-2|TRBV5-1|-
TGCGCCAGCAGCCACCATACGGGGGGCTCGGATGGCTACACCTTC
CASSHHTGGSDGYTF
>-|TRBJ1-1|TRBV30|TRBD1
TGTGCCTGGAGGGTACAGGGGGTGACTGAAGCTTTCTTT
CAWRVQGVTEAFF
>-|TRBJ1-6|TRBV11-2|-
TGTGCCAGCAGCTTAGGGCGCAGGCCCAATTCACCCCTCCACTTT
CASSLGRRPNSPLHF
>once|TRBJ1-1|TRBV29-1|-
TGCAGCGCTGATGGGGGGGGCAAATTTGTCACTGAAGCTTTCTTT
CSADGGGKFVTEAFF
>-|TRBJ2-5|TRBV18|-
TGTGCCAGCTCCCCATTTTCGGAGACCCAGTACTTC
CASSPFSETQYF
>once|TRBJ1-1|TRBV5-5|TRBD1
TGTGCCAGCAGCTTGGTCGCAGGGGGATACACTGAAGCTTTCTTT
CASSLVAGGYTEAFF
>-|TRBJ2-7|TRBV7-8|TRBD2
TGTGCCAGCAGGTTATCGGCGGGGGGGGCGGTATTCCGGGGACAGTACTTC
CASRLSAGGAVFRGQYF